Given below is one T cell receptor beta chain in context. This specimen belongs to a study of blood T cell repertoires in COVID-19. Study summary: Material from acute and convalescent COVID-19 was sourced from the United States, Italy and Spain. From T cells, B-cell-depleted T cells, or PBMCs came the material, which was cDNA or gDNA.

Produced via immunoSEQ multiplex PCR; TCRdb's table is partial and in-frame only. This repertoire shows 250,000 to 350,000 clones, around nine tenths found once; its top ten account for 6% to 7%. Clinical history reported by participants formed the basis on which cohorts were assigned. Recovered participants had two consecutive negative NP/OP PCR tests, healthcare professional clearance, or symptom resolution. Specimen: PBMCs or T cells enriched from blood (not recorded which). The clonotype originates from a woman in her forties who had recovered from COVID-19.

The CDR3 sequence: CASRRDRAVGNQPQHF. The CDR3 DNA reads TGTGCCAGCAGACGGGACAGGGCAGTGGGCAATCAGCCCCAGCATTTT. The chain is built from TRBV28 and TRBJ1-5; TRBD1 agrees at 9 bases. With 6 bases clipped from V and 2 bases from J, the junction kept 8 bases outside the gene matches. Germline CDR1 reads MDHEN; CDR2 reads SYDVKM. This CDR3 has 16 amino acids.